This T cell receptor beta chain originates from a study of Tregs in tolerant kidney transplant recipients. Study results and caveats: Biological reproducibility was not directly addressed in this study.

Recipients received nonmyeloablative bone marrow transplants from related graft donors, with transient mixed chimerism. Libraries were prepared by immunoSEQ multiplex PCR; TCRdb keeps only in-frame clonotypes and omits some of them. This table holds roughly 86,000 clones, roughly 93% found once. Details on this clone: The antigen is unknown.

This clonotype was sampled from a human patient who received a combined kidney and bone marrow transplant. Some T cells may be supplied by the graft donor. Sequencing used CD4+ T cells from blood (PBMCs), obtained 12 months after the transplant.

The CDR3 DNA reads as TGTGCCAGCAGCCAAGGGGCCGCGAACACTGAAGCTTTCTTT. Translating gives CASSQGAANTEAFF. The chain joins TRBV14 to TRBJ1-1; D not resolved. The germline CDR1 and CDR2 sequences are SGHDN and FVKESK. The CDR3 runs to 14 residues. V lost 1 base to trimming and J lost 1 base, with 7 bases between them.